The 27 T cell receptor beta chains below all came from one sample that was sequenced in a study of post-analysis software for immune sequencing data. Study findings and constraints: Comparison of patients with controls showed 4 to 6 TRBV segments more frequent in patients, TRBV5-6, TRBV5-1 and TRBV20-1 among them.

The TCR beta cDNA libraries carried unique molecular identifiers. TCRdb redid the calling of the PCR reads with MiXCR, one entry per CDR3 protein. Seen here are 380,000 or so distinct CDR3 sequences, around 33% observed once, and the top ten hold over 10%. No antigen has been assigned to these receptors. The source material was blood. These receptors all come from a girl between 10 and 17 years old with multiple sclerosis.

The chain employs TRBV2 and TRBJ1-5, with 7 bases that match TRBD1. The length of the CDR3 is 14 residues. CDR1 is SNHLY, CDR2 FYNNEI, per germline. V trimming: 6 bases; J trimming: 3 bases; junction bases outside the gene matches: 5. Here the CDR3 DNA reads TGTGCCAGCAGAGATACAGGGGTCAATCAGCCCCAGCATTTT. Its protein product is CASRDTGVNQPQHF.

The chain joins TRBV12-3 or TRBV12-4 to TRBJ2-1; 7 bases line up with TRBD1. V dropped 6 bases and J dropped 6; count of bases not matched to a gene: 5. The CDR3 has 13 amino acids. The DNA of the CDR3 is TGTGCCAGCAGCCGACAGGGCCTCAATGAGCAGTTCTTC. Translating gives CASSRQGLNEQFF.

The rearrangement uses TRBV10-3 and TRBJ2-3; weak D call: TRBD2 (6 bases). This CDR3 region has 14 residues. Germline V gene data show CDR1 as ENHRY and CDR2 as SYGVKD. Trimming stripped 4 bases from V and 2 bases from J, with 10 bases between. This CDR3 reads CAISGAGTTDTQYF. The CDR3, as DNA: TGTGCCATCAGTGGGGCGGGGACCACAGATACGCAGTATTTT.

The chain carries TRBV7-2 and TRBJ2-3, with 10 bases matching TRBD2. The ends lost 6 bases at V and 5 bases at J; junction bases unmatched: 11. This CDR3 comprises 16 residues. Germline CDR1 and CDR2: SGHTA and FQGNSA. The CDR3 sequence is CASRRGLAGAGDTQYF. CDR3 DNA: TGTGCCAGCAGGAGAGGGCTAGCGGGGGCTGGAGATACGCAGTATTTT. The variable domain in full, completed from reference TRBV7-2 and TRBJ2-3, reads GAGVSQSPSNKVTEKGKDVELRCDPISGHTALYWYRQSLGQGLEFLIYFQGNSAPDKSGLPSDRFSAERTGGSVSTLTIQRTQQEDSAVYLCASRRGLAGAGDTQYFGPGTRLTVL.

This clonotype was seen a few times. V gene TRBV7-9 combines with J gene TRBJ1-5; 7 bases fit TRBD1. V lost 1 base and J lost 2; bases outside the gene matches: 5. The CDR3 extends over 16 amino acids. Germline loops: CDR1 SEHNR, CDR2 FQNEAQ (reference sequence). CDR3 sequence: CASSLGRQGRNQPQHF. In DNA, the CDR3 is TGTGCCAGCAGCTTAGGCCGACAGGGACGCAATCAGCCCCAGCATTTT.

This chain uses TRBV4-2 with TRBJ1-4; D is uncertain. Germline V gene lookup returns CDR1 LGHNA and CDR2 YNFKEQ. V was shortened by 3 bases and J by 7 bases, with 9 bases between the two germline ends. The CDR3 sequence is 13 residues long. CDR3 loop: CASSQTLSEKLFF. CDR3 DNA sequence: TGTGCCAGCAGCCAGACGCTGAGTGAAAAACTGTTTTTT.

For the CDR3, the DNA is TGTGCCACCAGTGATTTGGCCGGGGGCGCGCAGCAGTTCTTC. The encoded protein is CATSDLAGGAQQFF. The chain couples TRBV24-1 to TRBJ2-1; D may be TRBD1 or TRBD2 (6 bases each). Trimming shortened V by 0 bases and J by 11 bases, and 13 bases separated the two germline ends. Germline CDR1 KGHDR, CDR2 SFDVKD. The CDR3 contains 14 residues.

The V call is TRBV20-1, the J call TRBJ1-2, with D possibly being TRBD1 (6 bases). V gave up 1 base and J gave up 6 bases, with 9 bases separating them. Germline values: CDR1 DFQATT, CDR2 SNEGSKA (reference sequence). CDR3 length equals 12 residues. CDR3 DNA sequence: TGCAGTGCTAGAGCTGGGGGCCATGGCTACACCTTC. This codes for CSARAGGHGYTF.

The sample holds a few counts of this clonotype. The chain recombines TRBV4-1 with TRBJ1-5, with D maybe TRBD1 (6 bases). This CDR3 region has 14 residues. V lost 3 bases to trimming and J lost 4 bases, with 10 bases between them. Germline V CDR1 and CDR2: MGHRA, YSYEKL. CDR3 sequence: CASSQQGRNQPQHF. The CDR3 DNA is TGCGCCAGCAGCCAGCAGGGGCGGAATCAGCCCCAGCATTTT.

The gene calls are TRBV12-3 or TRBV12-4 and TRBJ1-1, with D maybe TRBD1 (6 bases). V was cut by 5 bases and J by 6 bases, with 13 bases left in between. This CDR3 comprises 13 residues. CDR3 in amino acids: CASSPIGGAEAFF. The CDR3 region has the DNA TGTGCCAGCAGTCCTATAGGGGGGGCTGAAGCTTTCTTT.

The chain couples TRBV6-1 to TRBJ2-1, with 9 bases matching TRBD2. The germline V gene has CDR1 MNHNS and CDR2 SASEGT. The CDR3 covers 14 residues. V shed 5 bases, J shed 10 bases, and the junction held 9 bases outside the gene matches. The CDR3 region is CASSFSGTSWEQFF. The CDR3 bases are TGTGCCAGCAGTTTTTCCGGGACTAGCTGGGAGCAGTTCTTC.

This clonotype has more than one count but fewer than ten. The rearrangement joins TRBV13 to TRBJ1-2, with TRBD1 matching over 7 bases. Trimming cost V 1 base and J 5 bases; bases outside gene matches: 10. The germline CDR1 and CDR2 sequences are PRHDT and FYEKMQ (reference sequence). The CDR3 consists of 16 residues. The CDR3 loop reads CASSLEVTGLGYGYTF. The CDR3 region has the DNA TGTGCCAGCAGCTTAGAGGTGACAGGGCTAGGGTATGGCTACACCTTC.

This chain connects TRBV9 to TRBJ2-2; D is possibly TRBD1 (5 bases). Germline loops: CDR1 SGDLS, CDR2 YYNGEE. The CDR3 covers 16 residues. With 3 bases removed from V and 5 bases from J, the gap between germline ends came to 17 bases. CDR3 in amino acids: CASSARQMATTGELFF. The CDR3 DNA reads TGTGCCAGCAGCGCGCGACAGATGGCAACGACCGGGGAGCTGTTTTTT.

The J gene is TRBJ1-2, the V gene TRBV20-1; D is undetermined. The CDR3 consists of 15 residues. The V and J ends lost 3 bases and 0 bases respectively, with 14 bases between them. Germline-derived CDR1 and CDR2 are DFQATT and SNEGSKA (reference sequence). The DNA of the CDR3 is TGCAGTGCTAGGGGCCCCGATACAGCTAACTATGGCTACACCTTC. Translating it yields CSARGPDTANYGYTF.

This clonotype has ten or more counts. CDR3: CASSSVPDTQYF. The CDR3 nucleotides read TGTGCCAGCAGTAGCGTGCCAGATACGCAGTATTTT. This chain uses TRBV12-3 or TRBV12-4 with TRBJ2-3; D not resolved. V was cut by 5 bases and J by 4 bases, with 7 bases left in between. The CDR3 is 12 amino acids.

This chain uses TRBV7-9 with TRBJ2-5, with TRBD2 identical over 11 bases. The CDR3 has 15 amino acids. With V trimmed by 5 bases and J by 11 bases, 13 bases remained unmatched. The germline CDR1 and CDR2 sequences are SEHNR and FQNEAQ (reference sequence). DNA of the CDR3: TGTGCCAGCAGCCTCACTAGCGGGGGAGACAATGAGCAGTACTTC. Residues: CASSLTSGGDNEQYF.

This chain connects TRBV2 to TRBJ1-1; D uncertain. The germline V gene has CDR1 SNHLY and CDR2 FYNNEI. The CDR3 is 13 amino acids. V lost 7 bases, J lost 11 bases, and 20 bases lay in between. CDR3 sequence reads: CASTGTASGGAFF. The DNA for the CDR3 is TGTGCCAGCACTGGAACAGCCAGCGGTGGGGCTTTCTTT.

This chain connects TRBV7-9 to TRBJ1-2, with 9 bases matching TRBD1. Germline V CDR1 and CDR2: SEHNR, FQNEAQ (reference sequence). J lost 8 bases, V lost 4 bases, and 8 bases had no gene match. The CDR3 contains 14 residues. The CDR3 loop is CASSSYRGLTGYTF. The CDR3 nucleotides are TGTGCCAGCAGCTCGTACAGGGGGCTGACCGGCTACACCTTC.

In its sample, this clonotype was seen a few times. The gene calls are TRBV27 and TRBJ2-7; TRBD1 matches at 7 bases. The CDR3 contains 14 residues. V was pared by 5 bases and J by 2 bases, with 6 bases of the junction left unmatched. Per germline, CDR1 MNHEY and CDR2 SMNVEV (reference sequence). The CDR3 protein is CASSASGGTYEQYF. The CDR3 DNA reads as TGTGCCAGCAGTGCCTCAGGGGGAACCTACGAGCAGTACTTC.

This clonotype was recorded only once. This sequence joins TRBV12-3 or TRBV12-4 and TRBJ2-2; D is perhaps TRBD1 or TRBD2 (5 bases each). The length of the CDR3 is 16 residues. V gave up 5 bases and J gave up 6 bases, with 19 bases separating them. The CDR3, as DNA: TGTGCCAGCAGTGCACCGGGACGGACTTCGTCCGGGGAGCTGTTTTTT. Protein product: CASSAPGRTSSGELFF.

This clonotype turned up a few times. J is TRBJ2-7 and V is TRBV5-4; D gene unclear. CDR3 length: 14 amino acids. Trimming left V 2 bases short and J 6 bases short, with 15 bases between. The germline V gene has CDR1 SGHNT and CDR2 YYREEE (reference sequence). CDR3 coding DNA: TGTGCCAGCAGCTTATCACCACCTGCAGTCGAGCAGTACTTC. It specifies CASSLSPPAVEQYF. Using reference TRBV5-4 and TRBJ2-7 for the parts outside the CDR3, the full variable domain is ETGVTQSPTHLIKTRGQQVTLRCSSQSGHNTVSWYQQALGQGPQFIFQYYREEENGRGNFPPRFSGLQFPNYSSELNVNALELDDSALYLCASSLSPPAVEQYFGPGTRLTVT.

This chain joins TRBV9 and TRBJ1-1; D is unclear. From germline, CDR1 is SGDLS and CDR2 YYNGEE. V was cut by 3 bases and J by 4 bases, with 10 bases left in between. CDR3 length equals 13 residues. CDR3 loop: CASSAFSGTEAFF. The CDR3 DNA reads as TGTGCCAGCAGCGCATTCAGTGGCACTGAAGCTTTCTTT.

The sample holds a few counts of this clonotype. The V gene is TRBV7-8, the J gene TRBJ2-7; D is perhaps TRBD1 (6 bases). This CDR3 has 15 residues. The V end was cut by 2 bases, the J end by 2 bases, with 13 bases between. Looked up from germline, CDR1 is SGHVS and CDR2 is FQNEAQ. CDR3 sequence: CASSLPRGTTYEQYF. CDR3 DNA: TGTGCCAGCAGCTTACCCAGGGGCACAACCTACGAGCAGTACTTC.

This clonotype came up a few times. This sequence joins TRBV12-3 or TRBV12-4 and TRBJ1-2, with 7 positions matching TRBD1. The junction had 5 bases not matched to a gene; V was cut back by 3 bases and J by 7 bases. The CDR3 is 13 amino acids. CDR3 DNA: TGTGCCAGCAGTTTGGAGGGGGCAAGTGGCTACACCTTC. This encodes CASSLEGASGYTF.

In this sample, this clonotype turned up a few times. In DNA form, the CDR3 reads TGTGCCAGCAAGCGCCGCGGGGGGTCTCAAGAGACCCAGTACTTC. Translation: CASKRRGGSQETQYF. V is TRBV2 and J is TRBJ2-5; 8 nucleotides agree with TRBD2. J lost 2 bases, V lost 7 bases, and 9 bases had no gene match. This CDR3 is built from 15 residues. In germline, CDR1 is SNHLY, CDR2 FYNNEI.

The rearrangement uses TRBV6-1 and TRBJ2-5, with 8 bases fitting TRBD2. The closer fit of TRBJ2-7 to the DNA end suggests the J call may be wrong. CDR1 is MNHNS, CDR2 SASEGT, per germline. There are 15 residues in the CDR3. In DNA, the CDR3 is TGTGCCAGCAGAGTAAGCGGGGGCAGCGGGTACGAGCAGTACTTC. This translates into CASRVSGGSGYEQYF.

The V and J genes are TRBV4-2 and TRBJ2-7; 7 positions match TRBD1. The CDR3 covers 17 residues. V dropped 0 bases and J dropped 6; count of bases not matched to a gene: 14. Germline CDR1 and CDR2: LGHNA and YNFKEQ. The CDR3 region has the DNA TGTGCCAGCAGCCAAGATGTGGACAGGCCTTACATCATCGAGCAGTACTTC. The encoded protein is CASSQDVDRPYIIEQYF.